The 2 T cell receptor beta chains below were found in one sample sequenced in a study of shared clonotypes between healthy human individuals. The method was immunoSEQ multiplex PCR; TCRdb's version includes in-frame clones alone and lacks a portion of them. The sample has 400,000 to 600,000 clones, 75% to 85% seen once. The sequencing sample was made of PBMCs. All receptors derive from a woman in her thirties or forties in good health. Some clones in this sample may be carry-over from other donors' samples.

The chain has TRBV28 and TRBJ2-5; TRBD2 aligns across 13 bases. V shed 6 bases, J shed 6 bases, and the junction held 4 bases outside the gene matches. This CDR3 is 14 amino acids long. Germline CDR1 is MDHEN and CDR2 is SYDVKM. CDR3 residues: CASRRTSGSQTQYF. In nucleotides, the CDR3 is TGTGCCAGCAGAAGGACTAGCGGGAGTCAGACCCAGTACTTC.

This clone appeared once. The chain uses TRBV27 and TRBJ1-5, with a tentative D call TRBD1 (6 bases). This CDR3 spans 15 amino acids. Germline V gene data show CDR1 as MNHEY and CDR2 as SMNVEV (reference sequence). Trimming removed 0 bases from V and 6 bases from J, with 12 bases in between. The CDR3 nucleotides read TGTGCCAGCAGTTTATCTTGGCCAGGGGCTCAGCCCCAGCATTTT. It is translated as CASSLSWPGAQPQHF.